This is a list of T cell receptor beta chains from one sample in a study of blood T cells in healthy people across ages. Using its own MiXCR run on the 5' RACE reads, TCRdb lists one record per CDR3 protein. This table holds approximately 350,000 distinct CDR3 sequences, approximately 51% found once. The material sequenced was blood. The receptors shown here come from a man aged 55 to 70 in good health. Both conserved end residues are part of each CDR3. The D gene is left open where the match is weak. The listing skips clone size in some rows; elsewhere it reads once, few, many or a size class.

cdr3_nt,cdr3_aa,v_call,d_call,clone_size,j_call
TGTGCCAGCAGCCCTCTCGGCGGATCTAGCACAGTTACGCAGTATTTT,CASSPLGGSSTVTQYF,TRBV7-2,-,once,TRBJ2-3
TGCGCCAGCAGCATTGGTAGTTACGAGCGGTACTTC,CASSIGSYERYF,TRBV5-1,-,once,TRBJ2-5
TGTGCCAGCCCTGAAGCTTTCTTT,CASPEAFF,TRBV27,-,-,TRBJ1-1
TGCAGTGCTAGGCAGGGGCCCACAGATACGCAGTATTTT,CSARQGPTDTQYF,TRBV20-1,-,-,TRBJ2-3
TGTGCCACCAGCAGAGACCGGACAGTTTACGAGCAGTACTTC,CATSRDRTVYEQYF,TRBV15,-,-,TRBJ2-7
TGTGCCAGCAGGCGGGCGGTCACAGATACGCAGTATTTT,CASRRAVTDTQYF,TRBV12-3/TRBV12-4,-,few,TRBJ2-3
TGTGCCAGCAGTTTGGGGACTGGGGGAGGGGAGACCCAGTACTTC,CASSLGTGGGETQYF,TRBV6-6,TRBD2,many,TRBJ2-5
TGTGCCACCAGCAGAGGACAGGGCGGGAATGAGCAGTTCTTC,CATSRGQGGNEQFF,TRBV15,TRBD1,-,TRBJ2-1
TGTGCCAGCAGTATGGACACGCGGGGACAGTACTTC,CASSMDTRGQYF,TRBV2,-,-,TRBJ2-5
TGTGCCAGCAGGTTAGGGTCCGAGCAGTACTTC,CASRLGSEQYF,TRBV28,-,-,TRBJ2-7
TGTGCCAGCAGTGAACTGAGGCAGGACAATGAGCAGTTCTTC,CASSELRQDNEQFF,TRBV25-1,-,many,TRBJ2-1
TGCAGTGCTAGCATGGGCCACAATCAGCCCCAGCATTTT,CSASMGHNQPQHF,TRBV20-1,-,few,TRBJ1-5
TGTGCCAGCAGCTTATCGGGACAGGGGTACGAGCAGTACTTC,CASSLSGQGYEQYF,TRBV12-3/TRBV12-4,TRBD1,many,TRBJ2-7
TGTGCCAGCAGTCCGCGTGGGAGGGTAGGCTACGAGCAGTACTTC,CASSPRGRVGYEQYF,TRBV27,TRBD2,many,TRBJ2-7
TGTGCCAGCAGCCCGCGACAGGCCCAAAACTATGGCTACACCTTC,CASSPRQAQNYGYTF,TRBV7-9,-,few,TRBJ1-2
TGTGCCAGCAGCCCCGTGGGAAGAGATACGCAGTATTTT,CASSPVGRDTQYF,TRBV7-9,-,-,TRBJ2-3
TGTGCCAGCAGCGTAGGGTCCGGTGCAAATCAGCCCCAGCATTTT,CASSVGSGANQPQHF,TRBV9,-,-,TRBJ1-5
TGTGCCAGCGGCGGGACTAGCGCCTCCTACGAGCAGTACTTC,CASGGTSASYEQYF,TRBV12-3/TRBV12-4,TRBD2,-,TRBJ2-7
TGCAGTGCTAGAGATAGGCGGGGACTAGCGGGAGGAATAGGCTACGAGCAGTACTTC,CSARDRRGLAGGIGYEQYF,TRBV20-1,TRBD2,-,TRBJ2-7
TGTGCCAGCAGCCCACAGGTCTCCATTACTGGCTACACCTTC,CASSPQVSITGYTF,TRBV9,-,once,TRBJ1-2
TGTGCCAGCAGCCCTTTATGGACGCCGTGGGAGCAGTTCTTC,CASSPLWTPWEQFF,TRBV9,-,few,TRBJ2-1
TGCAGTGCTCCAGTTGCGGGGGCTAATGAAAAACTGTTTTTT,CSAPVAGANEKLFF,TRBV20-1,-,few,TRBJ1-4
TGTGCCAGCAGCTTTGGAACAGGGGGTTTCCAAGAGACCCAGTACTTC,CASSFGTGGFQETQYF,TRBV7-2,TRBD1,few,TRBJ2-5
TGCGCCAGCAGCCAAGCCCCAGGGGGACCAAGCACAGATACGCAGTATTTT,CASSQAPGGPSTDTQYF,TRBV4-3,TRBD1,-,TRBJ2-3
TGTGCCACCAGCAGAGAAACAGCGGGAGAGGCGTTCAATGAGCAGTTCTTC,CATSRETAGEAFNEQFF,TRBV15,TRBD2,-,TRBJ2-1
TGTGCTAGTGGTTTGACCCGGACAGGCTTCACAGATACGCAGTATTTT,CASGLTRTGFTDTQYF,TRBV12-5,TRBD1,few,TRBJ2-3
TGTGCCAGCAGTTTCGGTAGTCCAAGAGCCTATAGGGAGACCCAGTACTTC,CASSFGSPRAYRETQYF,TRBV6-5,-,-,TRBJ2-5
TGTGCCAGCAGCCAAAGGGACAGGGAAGACATTCAGTACTTC,CASSQRDREDIQYF,TRBV3-1,TRBD1,few,TRBJ2-4
TGCAGTGCTAGAGGCGACAGGGGGCGATACGAGCAGTACTTC,CSARGDRGRYEQYF,TRBV20-1,TRBD1,many,TRBJ2-7
TGTGCCAGCAGTGTAGGCCGGCAGCCCCAGCATTTT,CASSVGRQPQHF,TRBV25-1,-,few,TRBJ1-5
TGTGCCAGCAGCTGGAACCGGGACAGAGAAGATAATTCACCCCTCCACTTT,CASSWNRDREDNSPLHF,TRBV5-5,TRBD1,-,TRBJ1-6
TGCAGTGCTTCCGTAACAAATCAGCCCCAGCATTTT,CSASVTNQPQHF,TRBV20-1,-,once,TRBJ1-5
TGTGCCAGCAGTTTATGGGGCCCGTACGAGCAGTACTTC,CASSLWGPYEQYF,TRBV27,-,few,TRBJ2-7
TGCGCCAGCAGTGTTGAGACAGGGCATGGCGAGCAGTACTTC,CASSVETGHGEQYF,TRBV10-2,TRBD1,once,TRBJ2-7
TGTGCCAGCAGCCTACAAGGGCAGAGAACTGAAGCTTTCTTT,CASSLQGQRTEAFF,TRBV7-2,-,-,TRBJ1-1
TGTGCCAGCATCAGGGACAGGGGGGGTACTGAAGCTTTCTTT,CASIRDRGGTEAFF,TRBV7-2,TRBD1,-,TRBJ1-1
TGTGCCAGCAGTCCCCGGACCAATGAGCAGTTCTTC,CASSPRTNEQFF,TRBV12-3/TRBV12-4,-,few,TRBJ2-1
TGTGCCAGCAGCCAATCGGGACTAGTGGCCGAGCAGTACTTC,CASSQSGLVAEQYF,TRBV4-2,TRBD2,-,TRBJ2-7
TGCAGTGCTGAGGAGACACTCGGCGGGGCCGGCGGGACCCAGTACTTC,CSAEETLGGAGGTQYF,TRBV20-1,-,-,TRBJ2-5